Listed here is a single T cell receptor (beta chain). A much larger clone lies one base from this, so it may be a read error. CDR3 size: 12 residues. The record originates from a study of T cells in Graves' hyperthyroidism and ophthalmopathy. Study-wide background: At initial diagnosis, before any treatment had begun, peripheral blood was obtained.

Duration under 3 months, a NOSPECS grade of at least 4, and a Clinical Activity Score of at least 3 characterized the ophthalmopathy patients. Diagnostic assessment was based on clinical symptoms, serum thyroxine and TRAb, thyroid ultrasound and orbital computed tomography. Researchers took RNA transcripts and amplified the TCR beta CDR3 regions from them. Initially, a first-round RT-PCR of the TCR CDR3 employed the HTBI primer set. TCRdb re-called the multiplex PCR reads through MiXCR, storing one row per CDR3 protein. The sample shows about 380,000 distinct CDR3 sequences, around a sixth of them seen only once.

The J gene is TRBJ1-1, the V gene TRBV12-3 or TRBV12-4, with a weak D call TRBD1 (6 bases). Material for sequencing was blood. This TCR derives from a young man with Graves' ophthalmopathy. The CDR3 sequence: CAGSPPAGEAFF. In DNA form, the CDR3 reads TGTGCCGGCAGCCCGCCGGCAGGGGAGGCTTTCTTT.